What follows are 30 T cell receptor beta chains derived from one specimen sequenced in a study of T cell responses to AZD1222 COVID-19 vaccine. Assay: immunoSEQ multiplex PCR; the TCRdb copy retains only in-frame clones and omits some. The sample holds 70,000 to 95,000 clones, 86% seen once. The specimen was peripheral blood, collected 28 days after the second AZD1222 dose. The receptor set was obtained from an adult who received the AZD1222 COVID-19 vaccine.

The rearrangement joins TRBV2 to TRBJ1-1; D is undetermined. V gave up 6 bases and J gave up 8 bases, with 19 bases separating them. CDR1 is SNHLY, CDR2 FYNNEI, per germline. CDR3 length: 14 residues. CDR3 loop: CASSQEAGTLEAFF. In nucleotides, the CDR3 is TGTGCCAGCAGCCAGGAGGCAGGAACACTGGAAGCTTTCTTT.

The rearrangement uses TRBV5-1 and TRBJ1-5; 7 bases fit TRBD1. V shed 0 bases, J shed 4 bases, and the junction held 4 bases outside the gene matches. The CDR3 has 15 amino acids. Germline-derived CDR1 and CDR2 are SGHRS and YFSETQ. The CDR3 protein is CASSLEGQLNQPQHF. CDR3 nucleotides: TGCGCCAGCAGCTTGGAGGGACAGCTTAATCAGCCCCAGCATTTT. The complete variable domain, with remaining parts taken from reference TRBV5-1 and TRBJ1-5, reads KAGVTQTPRYLIKTRGQQVTLSCSPISGHRSVSWYQQTPGQGLQFLFEYFSETQRNKGNFPGRFSGRQFSNSRSEMNVSTLELGDSALYLCASSLEGQLNQPQHFGDGTRLSIL.

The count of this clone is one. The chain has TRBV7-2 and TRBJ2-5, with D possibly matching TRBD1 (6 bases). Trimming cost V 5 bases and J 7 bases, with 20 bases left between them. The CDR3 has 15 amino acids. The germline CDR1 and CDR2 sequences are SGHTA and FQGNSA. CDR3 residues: CASSAAGTQRGTQYF. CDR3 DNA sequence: TGTGCCAGCAGCGCCGCCGGGACACAACGGGGGACCCAGTACTTC.

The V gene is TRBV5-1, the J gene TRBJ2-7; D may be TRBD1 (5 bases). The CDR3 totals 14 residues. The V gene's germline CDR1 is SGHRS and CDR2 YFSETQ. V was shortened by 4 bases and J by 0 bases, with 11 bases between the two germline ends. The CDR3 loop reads CASSKTVPSYEQYF. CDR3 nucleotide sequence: TGCGCCAGCAGCAAGACAGTGCCCTCCTACGAGCAGTACTTC.

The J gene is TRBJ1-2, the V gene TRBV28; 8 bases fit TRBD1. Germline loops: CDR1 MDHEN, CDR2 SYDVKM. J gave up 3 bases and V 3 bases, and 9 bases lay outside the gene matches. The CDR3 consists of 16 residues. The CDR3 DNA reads TGTGCCAGCAGTTTGGACAGGGATGTGTATGACTATGGCTACACCTTC. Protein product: CASSLDRDVYDYGYTF.

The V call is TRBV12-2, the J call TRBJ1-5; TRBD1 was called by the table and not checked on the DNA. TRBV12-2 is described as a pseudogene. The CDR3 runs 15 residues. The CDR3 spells CASRLGTDSNQPQHF. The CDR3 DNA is TGTGCAAGTCGCTTAGGGACAGATAGCAATCAGCCCCAGCATTTT.

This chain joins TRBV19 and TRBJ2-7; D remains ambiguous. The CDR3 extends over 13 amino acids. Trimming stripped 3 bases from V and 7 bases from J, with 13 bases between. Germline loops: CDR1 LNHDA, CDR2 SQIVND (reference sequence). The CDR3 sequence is CASSIVTASEQYF. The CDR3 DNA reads TGTGCCAGTAGTATCGTCACAGCCAGTGAGCAGTACTTC.

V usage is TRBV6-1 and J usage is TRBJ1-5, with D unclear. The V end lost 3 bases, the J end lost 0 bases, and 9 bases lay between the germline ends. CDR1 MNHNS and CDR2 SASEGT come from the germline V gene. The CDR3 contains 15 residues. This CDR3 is CASSDGGISNQPQHF. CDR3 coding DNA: TGTGCCAGCAGTGATGGAGGGATTAGCAATCAGCCCCAGCATTTT.

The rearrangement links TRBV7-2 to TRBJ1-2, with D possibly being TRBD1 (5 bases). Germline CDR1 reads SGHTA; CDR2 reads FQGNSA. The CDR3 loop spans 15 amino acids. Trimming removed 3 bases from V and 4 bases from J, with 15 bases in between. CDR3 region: CASSFTEGTAYGYTF. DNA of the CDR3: TGTGCCAGCAGCTTCACCGAGGGGACCGCCTATGGCTACACCTTC. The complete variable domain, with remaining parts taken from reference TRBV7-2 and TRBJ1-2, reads GAGVSQSPSNKVTEKGKDVELRCDPISGHTALYWYRQSLGQGLEFLIYFQGNSAPDKSGLPSDRFSAERTGGSVSTLTIQRTQQEDSAVYLCASSFTEGTAYGYTFGSGTRLTVV.

CDR3 sequence reads: CAWSGFGRGETQYF. The CDR3 coding sequence is TGTGCCTGGAGTGGGTTCGGCAGGGGGGAGACCCAGTACTTC. The rearrangement uses TRBV30 and TRBJ2-5; 7 nucleotides line up with TRBD1. The CDR3 is 14 residues long. Germline lookup yields CDR1 GTSNPN and CDR2 SVGIG (reference sequence). V trimming: 1 base; J trimming: 5 bases; junction bases outside the gene matches: 7.

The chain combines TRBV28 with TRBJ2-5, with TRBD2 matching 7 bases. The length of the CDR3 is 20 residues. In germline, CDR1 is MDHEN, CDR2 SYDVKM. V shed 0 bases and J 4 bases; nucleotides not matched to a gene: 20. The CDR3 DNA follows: TGTGCCAGCAGTTTATGGGGTGGACTAGGAGCGTCCTTCGTCGGAGAGACCCAGTACTTC. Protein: CASSLWGGLGASFVGETQYF. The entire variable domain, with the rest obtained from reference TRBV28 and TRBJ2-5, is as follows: DVKVTQSSRYLVKRTGEKVFLECVQDMDHENMFWYRQDPGLGLRLIYFSYDVKMKEKGDIPEGYSVSREKKERFSLILESASTNQTSMYLCASSLWGGLGASFVGETQYFGPGTRLLVL.

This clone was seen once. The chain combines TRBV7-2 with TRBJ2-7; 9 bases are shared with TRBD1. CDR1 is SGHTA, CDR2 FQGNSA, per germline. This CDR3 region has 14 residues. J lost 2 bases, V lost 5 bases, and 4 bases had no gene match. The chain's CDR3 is CASSRDRAAYEQYF. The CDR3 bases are TGTGCCAGCAGCCGGGACAGGGCAGCCTACGAGCAGTACTTC.

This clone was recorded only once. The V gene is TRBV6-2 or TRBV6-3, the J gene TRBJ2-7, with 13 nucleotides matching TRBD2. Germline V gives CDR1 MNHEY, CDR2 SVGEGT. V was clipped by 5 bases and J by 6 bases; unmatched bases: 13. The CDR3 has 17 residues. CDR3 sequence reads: CASSRGTSGKQPGEQYF. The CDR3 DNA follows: TGTGCCAGCAGTCGTGGGACTAGCGGGAAACAACCGGGCGAGCAGTACTTC.

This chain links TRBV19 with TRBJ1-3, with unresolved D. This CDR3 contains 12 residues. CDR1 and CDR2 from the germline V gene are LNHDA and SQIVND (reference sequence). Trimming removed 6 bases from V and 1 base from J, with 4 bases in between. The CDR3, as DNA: TGTGCCAGTAGGGCGTCTGGAAACACCATATATTTT. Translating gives CASRASGNTIYF.

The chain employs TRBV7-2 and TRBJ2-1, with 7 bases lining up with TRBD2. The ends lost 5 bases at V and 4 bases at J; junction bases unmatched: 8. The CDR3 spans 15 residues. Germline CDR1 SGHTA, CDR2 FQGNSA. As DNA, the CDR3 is TGTGCCAGCAGCCCGGGCGGAGCGGGGTACAATGAGCAGTTCTTC. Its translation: CASSPGGAGYNEQFF. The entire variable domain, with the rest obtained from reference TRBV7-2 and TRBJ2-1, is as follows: GAGVSQSPSNKVTEKGKDVELRCDPISGHTALYWYRQSLGQGLEFLIYFQGNSAPDKSGLPSDRFSAERTGGSVSTLTIQRTQQEDSAVYLCASSPGGAGYNEQFFGPGTRLTVL.

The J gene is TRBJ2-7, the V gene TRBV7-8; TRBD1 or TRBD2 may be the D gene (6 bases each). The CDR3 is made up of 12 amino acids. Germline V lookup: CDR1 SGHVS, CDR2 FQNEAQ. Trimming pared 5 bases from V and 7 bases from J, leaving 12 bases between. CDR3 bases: TGTGCCAGCAGCCGGGGGCCGTGGGAGCAGTACTTC. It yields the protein CASSRGPWEQYF.

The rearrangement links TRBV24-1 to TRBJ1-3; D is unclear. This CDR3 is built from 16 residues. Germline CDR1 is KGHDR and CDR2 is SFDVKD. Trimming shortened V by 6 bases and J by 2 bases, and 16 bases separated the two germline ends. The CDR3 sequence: CATSLVSTTPGNTIYF. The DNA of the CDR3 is TGTGCCACCAGTCTAGTATCGACCACCCCTGGAAACACCATATATTTT.

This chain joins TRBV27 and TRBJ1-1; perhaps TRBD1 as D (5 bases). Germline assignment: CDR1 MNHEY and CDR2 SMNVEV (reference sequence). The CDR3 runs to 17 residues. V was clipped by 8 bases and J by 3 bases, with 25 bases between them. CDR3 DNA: TGTGCCAGCTCGGAAGGCCGGGTAGGGGTTCGGCACACTGAAGCTTTCTTT. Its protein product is CASSEGRVGVRHTEAFF.

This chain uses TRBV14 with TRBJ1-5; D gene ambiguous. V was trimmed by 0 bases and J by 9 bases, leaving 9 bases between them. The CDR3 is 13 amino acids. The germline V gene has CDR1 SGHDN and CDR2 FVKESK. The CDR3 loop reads CASSQELGSPQHF. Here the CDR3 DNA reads TGTGCCAGCAGCCAAGAACTGGGATCGCCCCAGCATTTT.

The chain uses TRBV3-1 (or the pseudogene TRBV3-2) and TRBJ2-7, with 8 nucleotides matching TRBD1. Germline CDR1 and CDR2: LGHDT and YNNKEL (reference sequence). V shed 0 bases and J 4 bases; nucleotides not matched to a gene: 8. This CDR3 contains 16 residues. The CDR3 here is CASSQDLSRGRYEQYF. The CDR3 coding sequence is TGTGCCAGCAGCCAAGATCTGTCCAGGGGGCGATACGAGCAGTACTTC.

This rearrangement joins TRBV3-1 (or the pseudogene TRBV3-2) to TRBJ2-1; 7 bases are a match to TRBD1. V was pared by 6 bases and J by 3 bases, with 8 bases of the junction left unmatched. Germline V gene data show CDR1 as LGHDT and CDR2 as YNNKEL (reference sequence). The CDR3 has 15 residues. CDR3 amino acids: CASSTGTAYYNEQFF. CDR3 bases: TGTGCCAGCAGTACCGGGACAGCGTACTACAATGAGCAGTTCTTC.

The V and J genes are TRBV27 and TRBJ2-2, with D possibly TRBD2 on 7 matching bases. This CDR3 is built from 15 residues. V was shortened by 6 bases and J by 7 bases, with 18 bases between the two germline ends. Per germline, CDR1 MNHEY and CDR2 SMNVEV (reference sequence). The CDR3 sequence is CASRLRGGLVGELFF. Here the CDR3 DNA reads TGTGCCAGCAGATTAAGGGGGGGGTTGGTCGGGGAGCTGTTTTTT.

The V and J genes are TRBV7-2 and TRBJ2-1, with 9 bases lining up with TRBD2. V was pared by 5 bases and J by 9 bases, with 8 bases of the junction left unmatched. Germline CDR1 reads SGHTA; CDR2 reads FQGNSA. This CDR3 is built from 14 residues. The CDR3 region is CASSPPGTSSEQFF. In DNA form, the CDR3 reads TGTGCCAGCAGCCCCCCCGGGACTAGCAGTGAGCAGTTCTTC.

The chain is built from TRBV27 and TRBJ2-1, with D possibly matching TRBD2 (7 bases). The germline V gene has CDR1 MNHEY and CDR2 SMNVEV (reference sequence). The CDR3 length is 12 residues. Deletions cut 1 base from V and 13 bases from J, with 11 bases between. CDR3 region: CASSLWGGVQFF. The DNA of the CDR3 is TGTGCCAGCAGTTTATGGGGGGGCGTTCAGTTCTTC.

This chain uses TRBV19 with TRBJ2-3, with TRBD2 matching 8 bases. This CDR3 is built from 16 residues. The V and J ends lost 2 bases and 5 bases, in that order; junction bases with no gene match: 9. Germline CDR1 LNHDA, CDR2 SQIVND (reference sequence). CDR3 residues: CASSIPRGGTQDTQYF. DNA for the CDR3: TGTGCCAGTAGTATACCCCGGGGGGGCACCCAAGATACGCAGTATTTT.

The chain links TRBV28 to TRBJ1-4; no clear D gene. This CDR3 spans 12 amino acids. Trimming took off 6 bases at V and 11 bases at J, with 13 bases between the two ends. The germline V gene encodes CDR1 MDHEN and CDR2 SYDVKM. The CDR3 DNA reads TGTGCCAGCAGCTCCCCCTTAAAGAAACTGTTTTTT. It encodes CASSSPLKKLFF.

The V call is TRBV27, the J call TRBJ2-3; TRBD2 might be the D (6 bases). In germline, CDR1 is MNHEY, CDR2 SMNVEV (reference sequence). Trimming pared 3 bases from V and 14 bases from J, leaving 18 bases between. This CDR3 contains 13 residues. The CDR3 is CASSLVRDCSRYF. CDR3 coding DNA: TGTGCCAGCAGTTTGGTCCGGGACTGTTCAAGGTATTTT.

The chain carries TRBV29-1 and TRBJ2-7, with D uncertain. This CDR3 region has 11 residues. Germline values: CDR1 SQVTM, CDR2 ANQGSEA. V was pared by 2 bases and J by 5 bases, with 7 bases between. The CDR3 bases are TGCAGCGTTGAACAGTTCCACGAGCAGTACTTC. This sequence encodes CSVEQFHEQYF.

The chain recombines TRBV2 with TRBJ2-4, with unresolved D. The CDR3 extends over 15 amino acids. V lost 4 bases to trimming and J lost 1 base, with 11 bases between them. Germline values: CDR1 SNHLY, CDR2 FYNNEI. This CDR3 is CASSAETAAKNIQYF. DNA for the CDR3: TGTGCCAGCAGTGCGGAGACGGCCGCCAAAAACATTCAGTACTTC.

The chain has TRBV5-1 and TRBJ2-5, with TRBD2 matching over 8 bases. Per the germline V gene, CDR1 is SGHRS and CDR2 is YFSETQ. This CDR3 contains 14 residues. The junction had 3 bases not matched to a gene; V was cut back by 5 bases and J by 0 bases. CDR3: CASSLTSDQETQYF. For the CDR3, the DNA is TGCGCCAGCAGTTTGACTAGCGACCAAGAGACCCAGTACTTC.